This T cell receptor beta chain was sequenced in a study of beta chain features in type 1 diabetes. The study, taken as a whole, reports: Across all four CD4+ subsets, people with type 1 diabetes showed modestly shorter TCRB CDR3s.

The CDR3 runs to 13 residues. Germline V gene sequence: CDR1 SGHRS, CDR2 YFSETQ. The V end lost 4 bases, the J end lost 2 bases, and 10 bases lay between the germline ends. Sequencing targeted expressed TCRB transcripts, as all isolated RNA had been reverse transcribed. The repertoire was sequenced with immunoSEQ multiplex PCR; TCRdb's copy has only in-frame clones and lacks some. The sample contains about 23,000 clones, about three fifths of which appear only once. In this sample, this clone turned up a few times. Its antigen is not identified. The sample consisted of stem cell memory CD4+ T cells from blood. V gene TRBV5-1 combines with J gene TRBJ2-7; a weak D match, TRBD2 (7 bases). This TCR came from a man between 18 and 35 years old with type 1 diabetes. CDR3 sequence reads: CASSPGGAYEQYF. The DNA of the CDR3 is TGCGCCAGCAGCCCGGGGGGCGCCTACGAGCAGTACTTC.